The 10 T cell receptor beta chains below all came from one sample that was sequenced in a study of shared clonotypes between healthy human individuals. Using immunoSEQ multiplex PCR, the repertoire was profiled, and TCRdb retains in-frame clones only, with some absent. The data contain about 660,000 clones, approximately 79% of them singletons. The sequencing input was memory CD4+ T cells sorted from blood. Indicated subset: CD45RA-negative fraction. These receptors were collected from a woman younger than 45 in good health.

The chain has TRBV28 and TRBJ1-2; D is possibly TRBD1 (5 bases). The CDR3 length is 16 residues. Germline values: CDR1 MDHEN, CDR2 SYDVKM. V lost 6 bases to trimming and J lost 0 bases, with 17 bases between them. CDR3 sequence reads: CASRSSGTDTNYGYTF. CDR3 sequence (DNA): TGTGCCAGCAGGTCCTCCGGGACCGACACTAACTATGGCTACACCTTC.

This chain links TRBV18 with TRBJ2-3, with 9 bases fitting TRBD1. The CDR3 runs 17 residues. Germline V gene sequence: CDR1 KGHSH, CDR2 LQKENI. V lost 3 bases, J lost 4 bases, and 11 bases stayed unmatched. The CDR3 coding sequence is TGTGCCAGCTCACCCAATGTCGGGACAGGGAGGGCAGATACGCAGTATTTT. Translating it yields CASSPNVGTGRADTQYF. Looking up the rest from reference TRBV18 and TRBJ2-3 gives the full variable domain: NAGVMQNPRHLVRRRGQEARLRCSPMKGHSHVYWYRQLPEEGLKFMVYLQKENIIDESGMPKERFSAEFPKEGPSILRIQQVVRGDSAAYFCASSPNVGTGRADTQYFGPGTRLTVL.

The J gene is TRBJ1-4, the V gene TRBV5-1; D is unclear. Germline CDR1 and CDR2: SGHRS and YFSETQ. V was clipped by 2 bases and J by 7 bases, with 12 bases between them. The CDR3 is made up of 14 amino acids. The CDR3 is CASSFEGTPEKLFF. Here the CDR3 DNA reads TGCGCCAGCAGCTTCGAGGGTACCCCTGAAAAACTGTTTTTT.

V is TRBV5-8 and J is TRBJ2-1; 9 bases match TRBD2. The CDR3 covers 13 residues. Germline trimming cut 4 bases from V and 9 bases from J; bases unmatched to any gene: 5. Germline V CDR1 and CDR2: SGHTS, YDEGEE. The CDR3 DNA follows: TGTGCCAGCAGCCAGACTAGCGGTGGTGAGCAGTTCTTC. Translating gives CASSQTSGGEQFF.

The chain couples TRBV7-7 to TRBJ2-1; 10 positions match TRBD2. With 6 bases clipped from V and 5 bases from J, the junction kept 7 bases outside the gene matches. The CDR3 consists of 15 residues. Germline V gene data show CDR1 as SSHAT and CDR2 as FNYEAQ (reference sequence). The CDR3 loop is CASSEAGGPNNEQFF. The CDR3 coding sequence is TGTGCCAGCAGTGAAGCGGGAGGGCCAAACAATGAGCAGTTCTTC.

This chain links TRBV6-4 with TRBJ2-1, with D perhaps matching TRBD2 (6 bases). V lost 5 bases to trimming and J lost 9 bases, with 20 bases between them. The CDR3 covers 15 residues. Per germline, CDR1 MRHNA and CDR2 SNTAGT. In DNA form, the CDR3 reads TGTGCCAGCAGTAAGACTAGGTCGGGCAATGGTGAGCAGTTCTTC. Amino acid sequence: CASSKTRSGNGEQFF.

The chain combines TRBV4-1 with TRBJ2-3; possibly TRBD2 for D (5 bases). V was cut by 4 bases and J by 5 bases, with 22 bases left in between. Germline CDR1 MGHRA, CDR2 YSYEKL. CDR3 length: 17 residues. The CDR3 nucleotides are TGCGCCAGCAGCCCCCTCCATCTGAGGGAGTTGCAAGATACGCAGTATTTT. It codes for CASSPLHLRELQDTQYF.

The chain's CDR3 is CASSGFTGGPGDTEAFF. The CDR3 bases are TGCGCCAGCAGCGGTTTCACAGGGGGCCCTGGTGACACTGAAGCTTTCTTT. V and J are TRBV5-1 and TRBJ1-1, with 9 nucleotides matching TRBD1. V trimming: 4 bases; J trimming: 3 bases; junction bases outside the gene matches: 13. The CDR3 has 17 residues. Germline V gene sequence: CDR1 SGHRS, CDR2 YFSETQ.

The chain carries TRBV5-1 and TRBJ2-7, with 12 positions matching TRBD1. Trimming cost V 4 bases and J 5 bases; bases outside gene matches: 7. The CDR3 totals 15 residues. CDR1 and CDR2 from the germline V gene are SGHRS and YFSETQ. Here the CDR3 DNA reads TGCGCCAGCAGCCTCCGGGACAGGGGGCTGGACGAGCAGTACTTC. Its protein is CASSLRDRGLDEQYF.

This clone was observed a few times. The chain is built from TRBV14 and TRBJ1-2; D might be TRBD1 (5 bases). This CDR3 has 14 amino acids. CDR1 and CDR2 from the germline V gene are SGHDN and FVKESK. Deletions cut 0 bases from V and 8 bases from J, with 13 bases between. The CDR3 here is CASSQDWGVEGYTF. The CDR3 DNA reads TGTGCCAGCAGCCAAGATTGGGGGGTTGAGGGCTACACCTTC.